Following are 24 T cell receptor beta chains from one sample sequenced in a study of cytomegalovirus exposure and HLA in healthy donors. The PCR had 60 Vbeta and 13 Jbeta primers. Data came from immunoSEQ multiplex PCR; TCRdb stores just in-frame clones and leaves some out. In the table there are over 100,000 clones, roughly three quarters of which are singletons. The specimen sequenced was PBMCs. All receptors come from a male donor in good health and CMV-seropositive.

There are a few counts of this clone. The rearrangement uses TRBV4-2 and TRBJ2-7; TRBD2 matches 9 bases. The junction had 4 bases not matched to a gene; V was cut back by 1 base and J by 0 bases. The CDR3 length is 16 residues. Germline V CDR1 and CDR2: LGHNA, YNFKEQ. CDR3 coding DNA: TGTGCCAGCAGCCAAGGGACTAGCGAAGTCTCCTACGAGCAGTACTTC. It translates to CASSQGTSEVSYEQYF.

The chain combines TRBV5-1 with TRBJ2-6, with D perhaps TRBD1 (9 bases). This CDR3 is 17 amino acids long. V was cut by 6 bases and J by 0 bases, with 16 bases left in between. Germline V gene data show CDR1 as SGHRS and CDR2 as YFSETQ. The CDR3, as DNA: TGCGCCAGCACGGGGGGGACAGGGATCTCTGGGGCCAACGTCCTGACTTTC. The encoded protein is CASTGGTGISGANVLTF.

The chain has TRBV19 and TRBJ2-3; 13 bases match TRBD2. From germline, CDR1 is LNHDA and CDR2 SQIVND (reference sequence). The V and J ends lost 5 bases and 1 base, in that order; junction bases with no gene match: 9. This CDR3 is built from 18 residues. CDR3 DNA sequence: TGTGCCAGTAGTGAGGGACTAGCGGGATCCGTGGGCACAGATACGCAGTATTTT. This encodes CASSEGLAGSVGTDTQYF.

In regard to this clone: One end of the junction varies from germline; a read error may be responsible. The chain recombines TRBV6-5 with TRBJ2-4, with 9 bases lining up with TRBD1. Looked up from germline, CDR1 is MNHEY and CDR2 is SVGAGI. The CDR3 sequence is 15 residues long. In DNA form, the CDR3 reads TGTGCCAGCAGTGGGACAGGGATAGCCAAAAACAGTCAGTACTTC. This gives the protein CASSGTGIAKNSQYF.

The V gene is TRBV6-1, the J gene TRBJ1-4, with TRBD1 identical over 8 bases. CDR1 is MNHNS, CDR2 SASEGT, per germline. The CDR3 loop spans 16 amino acids. V dropped 4 bases and J dropped 0; count of bases not matched to a gene: 4. CDR3 amino acids: CASSVGTGTTNEKLFF. In DNA, the CDR3 is TGTGCCAGCAGTGTTGGGACAGGAACAACTAATGAAAAACTGTTTTTT.

Worth noting for this clone: At one of its ends the junction is not consistent with the germline gene, which may arise from a read error. The chain links TRBV7-9 to TRBJ2-6; D may be TRBD1 (5 bases). Per the germline V gene, CDR1 is SEHNR and CDR2 is FQNEAQ (reference sequence). The CDR3 is 14 residues long. Here the CDR3 reads CTLRERAGANVLTF. The CDR3 DNA sequence: TGCACTCTCAGGGAACGAGCTGGGGCCAACGTCCTGACTTTC.

This clone has a handful of counts. The chain carries TRBV29-1 and TRBJ2-1; tentative D call: TRBD1 (7 bases). Germline CDR1 and CDR2: SQVTM and ANQGSEA. This CDR3 spans 15 amino acids. Trimming cost V 8 bases and J 2 bases, with 19 bases left between them. The DNA of the CDR3 is TGCAGCCGAACAGGTCGGAGGGGGCCCTACAATGAGCAGTTCTTC. Translation: CSRTGRRGPYNEQFF.

The gene calls are TRBV7-9 and TRBJ2-6, with D tentatively TRBD2 (6 bases). The CDR3 has 14 amino acids. V was pared by 2 bases and J by 15 bases, with 17 bases between. In germline, CDR1 is SEHNR, CDR2 FQNEAQ (reference sequence). CDR3 DNA: TGTGCCAGCAGCTTAAGGAACACGGGGGTCGGCCTGACTTTC. Translated: CASSLRNTGVGLTF.

V usage is TRBV4-3 and J usage is TRBJ2-7, with 14 bases identical to TRBD2. V trimming: 5 bases; J trimming: 5 bases; junction bases outside the gene matches: 11. The CDR3 is 17 residues long. Germline values: CDR1 LGHNA, CDR2 YSLEER. The CDR3 DNA is TGCGCCAGCAGCGCCCGACTAGCGGGAGGGCCGTACCACGAGCAGTACTTC. Its translation is CASSARLAGGPYHEQYF.

This clone was seen only once. This sequence joins TRBV7-2 and TRBJ1-1; D possibly corresponds to TRBD1 (5 bases). Germline V gene data show CDR1 as SGHTA and CDR2 as FQGNSA. The CDR3 runs 13 residues. V was cut by 5 bases and J by 2 bases, with 9 bases left in between. The CDR3 sequence: CASSLDSNTEAFF. DNA for the CDR3: TGTGCCAGCAGCCTAGACAGTAACACTGAAGCTTTCTTT.

This clone was seen more than once but under ten times. This rearrangement joins TRBV28 to TRBJ2-1, with TRBD2 matching 10 bases. Germline-derived CDR1 and CDR2 are MDHEN and SYDVKM. After removal of 6 bases from V and 0 bases from J, the junction contained 2 bases not matched to a gene. The CDR3 runs to 15 residues. In nucleotides, the CDR3 is TGTGCCAGCAGACTAGCGGGGAGCTCCTACAATGAGCAGTTCTTC. It is translated as CASRLAGSSYNEQFF.

The chain recombines TRBV6-5 with TRBJ1-2; 7 nucleotides align to TRBD1. V lost 5 bases, J lost 3 bases, and 3 bases stayed unmatched. Germline V gene sequence: CDR1 MNHEY, CDR2 SVGAGI. The CDR3 is 13 amino acids. The CDR3 spells CASSRQGYYGYTF. DNA for the CDR3: TGTGCCAGCAGTAGACAGGGATACTATGGCTACACCTTC.

The rearrangement joins TRBV29-1 to TRBJ1-1; no definite D call. V was cut by 7 bases and J by 0 bases, with 15 bases left in between. Germline V gene sequence: CDR1 SQVTM, CDR2 ANQGSEA. There are 14 residues in the CDR3. The CDR3 loop is CSAGGPGMNTEAFF. The DNA of the CDR3 is TGCAGCGCAGGAGGTCCGGGGATGAACACTGAAGCTTTCTTT.

The chain joins TRBV9 to TRBJ2-1; 12 bases fit TRBD2. Trimming cost V 4 bases and J 2 bases; bases outside gene matches: 7. The V gene's germline CDR1 is SGDLS and CDR2 YYNGEE. The CDR3 runs 17 residues. CDR3 loop: CASSSRTSGDAYNEQFF. The CDR3 DNA reads as TGTGCCAGCAGCTCCCGGACTAGCGGGGACGCCTACAATGAGCAGTTCTTC.

The chain is built from TRBV11-2 and TRBJ2-7, with unresolved D. The CDR3 contains 14 residues. Trimming pared 1 base from V and 0 bases from J, leaving 7 bases between. Germline CDR1 reads SGHAT; CDR2 reads FQNNGV. The CDR3 reads CASSLGAGSYEQYF. As DNA, the CDR3 is TGTGCCAGCAGCTTAGGTGCAGGCTCCTACGAGCAGTACTTC.

The rearrangement joins TRBV9 to TRBJ2-5, with 7 nucleotides matching TRBD2. The assigned J gene may be wrong: the sequence end matches TRBJ2-7 better. The germline gives CDR1 SGDLS, CDR2 YYNGEE. This CDR3 contains 15 residues. The CDR3 protein is CASSVASGLTYEQYF. In DNA form, the CDR3 reads TGTGCCAGCAGCGTAGCTAGCGGCCTTACCTACGAGCAGTACTTC.

This sequence joins TRBV5-1 and TRBJ1-1; the D gene is possibly TRBD1 (5 bases). The CDR3 totals 14 residues. Deletions cut 5 bases from V and 1 base from J, with 12 bases between. The V gene's germline CDR1 is SGHRS and CDR2 YFSETQ. The CDR3 DNA sequence: TGCGCCAGCAGTTTCGTCGGGGGGAACACTGAAGCTTTCTTT. The encoded protein is CASSFVGGNTEAFF.

V gene TRBV7-9 combines with J gene TRBJ2-1, with 7 positions matching TRBD2. CDR1 is SEHNR and CDR2 is FQNEAQ in the germline V gene (reference sequence). The junction had 12 bases not matched to a gene; V was cut back by 1 base and J by 3 bases. CDR3 length equals 18 residues. As DNA, the CDR3 is TGTGCCAGCAGCTTAGGGCTAGCGGCTCTAAAAGTCTACAATGAGCAGTTCTTC. Translating gives CASSLGLAALKVYNEQFF.

The chain has TRBV28 and TRBJ1-5, with 7 bases aligning to TRBD1. V was pared by 3 bases and J by 1 base, with 6 bases of the junction left unmatched. Germline CDR1 is MDHEN and CDR2 is SYDVKM. This CDR3 is built from 16 residues. The CDR3 nucleotides are TGTGCCAGCAGTTTGTCTCCGGGACAGAGCAATCAGCCCCAGCATTTT. This sequence encodes CASSLSPGQSNQPQHF.

This sequence joins TRBV7-8 and TRBJ1-2; D is perhaps TRBD1 (5 bases). The CDR3 has 14 amino acids. The ends were cut back, 1 base at V and 5 bases at J, with 11 bases in the middle. Looked up from germline, CDR1 is SGHVS and CDR2 is FQNEAQ. In DNA, the CDR3 is TGTGCCAGCAGCTTAGGGGGGGAATATTATGGCTACACCTTC. This sequence encodes CASSLGGEYYGYTF.

The chain links TRBV5-1 to TRBJ1-1; possible D gene TRBD1, 6 bases. This CDR3 is built from 17 residues. CDR1 SGHRS and CDR2 YFSETQ come from the germline V gene. V lost 5 bases, J lost 1 base, and 21 bases lay in between. Here the CDR3 DNA reads TGCGCCAGCAGTTTAGCGGGTGGGGGGCTGGGGAACACTGAAGCTTTCTTT. As protein: CASSLAGGGLGNTEAFF.

The V call is TRBV15, the J call TRBJ2-5, with TRBD1 matching 12 bases. This CDR3 comprises 16 residues. V dropped 1 base and J dropped 4; count of bases not matched to a gene: 4. The V gene's germline CDR1 is LNHNV and CDR2 YYDKDF (reference sequence). The CDR3 DNA reads as TGTGCCACCAGCAGAGTAGAGGGACAGGGGGCAGAGACCCAGTACTTC. Translated: CATSRVEGQGAETQYF.

V is TRBV9 and J is TRBJ1-2; tentatively, D is TRBD1 (6 bases). V lost 2 bases to trimming and J lost 1 base, with 21 bases between them. In germline, CDR1 is SGDLS, CDR2 YYNGEE. This CDR3 is 18 amino acids long. The CDR3 protein is CASSVLPTGLGFNYGYTF. The CDR3 DNA is TGTGCCAGCAGCGTTTTACCCACAGGGTTGGGCTTTAACTATGGCTACACCTTC.

The chain joins TRBV7-9 to TRBJ2-3; D ambiguous. CDR3 length: 13 residues. Deletions cut 6 bases from V and 0 bases from J, with 7 bases between. Germline assignment: CDR1 SEHNR and CDR2 FQNEAQ (reference sequence). CDR3 in amino acids: CASRTRSTDTQYF. In DNA, the CDR3 is TGTGCCAGCAGAACCAGGAGCACAGATACGCAGTATTTT.